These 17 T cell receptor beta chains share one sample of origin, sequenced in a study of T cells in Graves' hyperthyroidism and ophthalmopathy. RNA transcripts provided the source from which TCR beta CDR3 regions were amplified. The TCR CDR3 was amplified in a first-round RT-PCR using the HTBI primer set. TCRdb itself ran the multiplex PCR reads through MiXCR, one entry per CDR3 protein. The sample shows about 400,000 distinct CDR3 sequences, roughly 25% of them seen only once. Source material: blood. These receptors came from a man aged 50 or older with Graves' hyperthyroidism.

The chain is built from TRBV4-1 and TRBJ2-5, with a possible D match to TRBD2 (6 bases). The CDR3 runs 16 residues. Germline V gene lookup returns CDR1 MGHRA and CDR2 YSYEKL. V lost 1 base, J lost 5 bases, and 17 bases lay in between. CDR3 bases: TGCGCCAGCAGCCAAGTTGGGACTGGCGGTGCCGAGACCCAGTACTTC. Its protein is CASSQVGTGGAETQYF.

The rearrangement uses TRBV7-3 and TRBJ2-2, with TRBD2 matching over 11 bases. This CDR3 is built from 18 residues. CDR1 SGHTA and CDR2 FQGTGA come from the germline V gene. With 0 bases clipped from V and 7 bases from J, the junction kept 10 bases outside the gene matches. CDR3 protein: CASSLTFTSGSRVGELFF. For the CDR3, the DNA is TGTGCCAGCAGCTTAACGTTTACTAGCGGGAGCCGGGTCGGGGAGCTGTTTTTT. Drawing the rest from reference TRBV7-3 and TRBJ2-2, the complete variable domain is GAGVSQTPSNKVTEKGKYVELRCDPISGHTALYWYRQSLGQGPEFLIYFQGTGAADDSGLPNDRFFAVRPEGSVSTLKIQRTERGDSAVYLCASSLTFTSGSRVGELFFGEGSRLTVL.

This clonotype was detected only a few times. The DNA of the CDR3 is TGTGCCAGCAGCCAAAGTGGCGGGAGAGTCGGCGAGCAGTACTTC. Residues: CASSQSGGRVGEQYF. The J gene is TRBJ2-7, the V gene TRBV3-1, with TRBD2 matching 7 bases. Germline values: CDR1 LGHDT, CDR2 YNNKEL (reference sequence). The CDR3 runs 15 residues. The V and J ends lost 2 bases and 6 bases, in that order; junction bases with no gene match: 10.

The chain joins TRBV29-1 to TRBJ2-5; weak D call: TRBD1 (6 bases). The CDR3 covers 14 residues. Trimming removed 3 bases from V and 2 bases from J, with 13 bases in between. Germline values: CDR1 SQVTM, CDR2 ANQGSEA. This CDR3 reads CSVEVDRGQETQYF. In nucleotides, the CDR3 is TGCAGCGTTGAGGTGGACAGAGGACAAGAGACCCAGTACTTC.

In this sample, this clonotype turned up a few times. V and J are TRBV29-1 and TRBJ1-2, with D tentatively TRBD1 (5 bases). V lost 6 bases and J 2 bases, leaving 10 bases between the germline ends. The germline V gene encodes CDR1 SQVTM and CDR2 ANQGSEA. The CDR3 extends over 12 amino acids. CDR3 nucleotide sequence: TGCAGCGTGGATGACAGAAACTATGGCTACACCTTC. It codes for CSVDDRNYGYTF.

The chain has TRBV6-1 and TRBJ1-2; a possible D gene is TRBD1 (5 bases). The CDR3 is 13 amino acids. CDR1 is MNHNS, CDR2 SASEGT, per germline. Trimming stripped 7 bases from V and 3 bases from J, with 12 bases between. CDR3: CASNQGRDYGYTF. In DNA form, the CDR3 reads TGTGCCAGCAATCAGGGTCGAGACTATGGCTACACCTTC.

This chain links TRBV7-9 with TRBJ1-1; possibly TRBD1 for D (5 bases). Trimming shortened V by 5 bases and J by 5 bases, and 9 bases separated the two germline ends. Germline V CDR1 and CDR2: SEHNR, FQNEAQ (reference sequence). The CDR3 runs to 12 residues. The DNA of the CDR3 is TGTGCCAGCAGCAACAGACAGACTGAAGCTTTCTTT. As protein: CASSNRQTEAFF. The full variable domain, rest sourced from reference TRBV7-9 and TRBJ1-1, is DTGVSQNPRHKITKRGQNVTFRCDPISEHNRLYWYRQTLGQGPEFLTYFQNEAQLEKSRLLSDRFSAERPKGSFSTLEIQRTEQGDSAMYLCASSNRQTEAFFGQGTRLTVV.

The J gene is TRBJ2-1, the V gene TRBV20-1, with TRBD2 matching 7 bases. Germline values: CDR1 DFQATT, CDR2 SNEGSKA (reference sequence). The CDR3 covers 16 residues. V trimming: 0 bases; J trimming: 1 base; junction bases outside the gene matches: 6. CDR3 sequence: CSARDVGGPSYNEQFF. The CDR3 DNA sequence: TGCAGTGCTAGAGATGTGGGAGGGCCTTCCTACAATGAGCAGTTCTTC.

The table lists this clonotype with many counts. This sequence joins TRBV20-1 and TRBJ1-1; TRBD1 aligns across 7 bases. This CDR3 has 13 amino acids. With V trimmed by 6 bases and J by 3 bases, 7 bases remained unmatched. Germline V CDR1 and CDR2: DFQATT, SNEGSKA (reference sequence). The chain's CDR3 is CSAPRGGDTEAFF. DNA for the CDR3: TGCAGTGCCCCCAGGGGGGGGGACACTGAAGCTTTCTTT.

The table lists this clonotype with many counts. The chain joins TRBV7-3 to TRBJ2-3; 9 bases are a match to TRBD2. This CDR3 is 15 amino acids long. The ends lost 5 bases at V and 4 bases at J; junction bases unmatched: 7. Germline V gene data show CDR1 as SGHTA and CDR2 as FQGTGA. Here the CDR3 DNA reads TGTGCCAGCAGCCCCGTAGCGGGAGTGGCAGATACGCAGTATTTT. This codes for CASSPVAGVADTQYF.

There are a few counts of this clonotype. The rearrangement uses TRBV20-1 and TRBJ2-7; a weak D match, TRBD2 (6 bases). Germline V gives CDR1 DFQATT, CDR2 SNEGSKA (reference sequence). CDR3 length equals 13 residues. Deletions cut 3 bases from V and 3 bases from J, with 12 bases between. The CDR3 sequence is CSASGGDHYEQYF. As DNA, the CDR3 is TGCAGTGCTAGTGGCGGGGACCACTACGAGCAGTACTTC.

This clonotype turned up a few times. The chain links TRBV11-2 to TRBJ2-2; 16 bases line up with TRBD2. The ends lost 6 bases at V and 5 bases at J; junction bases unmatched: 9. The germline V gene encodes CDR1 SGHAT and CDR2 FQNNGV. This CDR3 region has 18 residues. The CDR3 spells CASRPTGTSGRGTGELFF. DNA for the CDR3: TGTGCCAGCAGACCTACCGGGACTAGCGGGAGGGGTACCGGGGAGCTGTTTTTT.

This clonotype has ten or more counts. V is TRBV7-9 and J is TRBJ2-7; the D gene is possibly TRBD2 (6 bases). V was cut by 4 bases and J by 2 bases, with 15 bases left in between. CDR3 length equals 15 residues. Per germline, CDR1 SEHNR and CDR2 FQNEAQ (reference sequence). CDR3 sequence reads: CASSSNLRRAYEQYF. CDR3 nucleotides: TGTGCCAGCAGCTCCAACCTTCGGAGGGCCTACGAGCAGTACTTC.

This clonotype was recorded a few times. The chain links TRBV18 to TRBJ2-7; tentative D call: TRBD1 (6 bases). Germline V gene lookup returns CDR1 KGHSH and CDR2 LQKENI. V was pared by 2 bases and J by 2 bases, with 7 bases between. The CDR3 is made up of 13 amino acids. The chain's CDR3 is CASSPDRTYEQYF. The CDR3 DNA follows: TGTGCCAGCTCACCAGACAGGACCTACGAGCAGTACTTC.

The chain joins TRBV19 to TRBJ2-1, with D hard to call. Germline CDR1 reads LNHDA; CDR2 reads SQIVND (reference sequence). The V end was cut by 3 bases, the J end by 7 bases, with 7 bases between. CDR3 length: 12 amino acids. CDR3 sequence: CASSISVNEQFF. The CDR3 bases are TGTGCCAGTAGTATTAGTGTTAATGAGCAGTTCTTC.

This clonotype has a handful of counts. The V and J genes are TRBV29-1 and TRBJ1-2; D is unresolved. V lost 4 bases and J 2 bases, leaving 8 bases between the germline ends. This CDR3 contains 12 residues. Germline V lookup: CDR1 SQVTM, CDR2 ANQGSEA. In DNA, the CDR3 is TGCAGCGTTGTGAGGGAAAACTATGGCTACACCTTC. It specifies CSVVRENYGYTF. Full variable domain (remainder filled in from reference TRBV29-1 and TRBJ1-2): SAVISQKPSRDICQRGTSLTIQCQVDSQVTMMFWYRQQPGQSLTLIATANQGSEATYESGFVIDKFPISRPNLTFSTLTVSNMSPEDSSIYLCSVVRENYGYTFGSGTRLTVV.

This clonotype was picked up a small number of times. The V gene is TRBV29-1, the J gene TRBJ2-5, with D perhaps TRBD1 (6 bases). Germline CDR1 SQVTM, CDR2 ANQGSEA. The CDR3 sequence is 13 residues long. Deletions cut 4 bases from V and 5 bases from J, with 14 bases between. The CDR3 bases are TGCAGCGTTGCGGGCAGGGGTGTGGAGACCCAGTACTTC. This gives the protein CSVAGRGVETQYF.